These T cell receptor beta chains were read from a single sample in a study of CD4 T cells in relation to SARS-CoV-2 and coronaviruses. Clones were sequenced by immunoSEQ multiplex PCR, and TCRdb holds only the in-frame ones, with some missing. This sample has about 43,000 clones, with over 75% found just once. No antigen has been identified for these receptors. Sample: naive CD4+ T cells from PBMCs, cultured in vitro. The receptors shown here come from an adult with COVID-19. The conserved cysteine and the conserved F or W are not part of the CDR3 here.

j_call v_call cdr3_aa
TRBJ2-1 TRBV15 ATSRDLGTQF
TRBJ2-1 TRBV5-4 ASSPWTSGIFINEQF
TRBJ2-5 TRBV3-1/TRBV3-2 ATEQGEGETQY
TRBJ1-2 TRBV30 AWSATGEYGYT
TRBJ2-6 TRBV6-2/TRBV6-3 ASSYPAGANVLT
TRBJ2-7 TRBV7-8 ATDPLAGGPLSQY
TRBJ2-5 TRBV12-3/TRBV12-4 ASSYGQAETQY
TRBJ2-2 TRBV25-1 ASSEGGRGRTGELF
TRBJ2-3 TRBV6-5 ASSRGTSDDTQY
TRBJ2-3 TRBV18 ASSPLGALTDTQY
TRBJ2-7 TRBV4-1 ASSQPGLASYEQY
TRBJ2-2 TRBV2 ATTGTVNTGELF
TRBJ1-1 TRBV10-2 ASSERYSNTEAF
TRBJ1-4 TRBV18 ASSPYGANEKLF
TRBJ2-7 TRBV15 ATSRDPGGSRYEQY
TRBJ2-5 TRBV5-1 ASSFTETQY
TRBJ1-4 TRBV7-9 ASSLRLGEKLF
TRBJ2-7 TRBV27 ASWRPYSDGRIYEQY
TRBJ2-3 TRBV20-1 SASARYTQY
TRBJ2-3 TRBV14 ASSPKRELTDTQY
TRBJ1-5 TRBV19 ASSIVGAINQPQH
TRBJ1-5 TRBV27 ASSLAGFRQPQH
TRBJ2-1 TRBV2 ASIRTSGNNEQF
TRBJ2-3 TRBV3-1/TRBV3-2 ASRLTRGKDTQY
TRBJ2-3 TRBV5-1 ASSLDRVKADTQY
TRBJ2-1 TRBV6-2/TRBV6-3 ASSAWTGLAGANNEQF
TRBJ2-1 TRBV28 ASSLSWGGQF
TRBJ2-2 TRBV5-1 ASNKGQGTTGELF
TRBJ1-6 TRBV18 ASSPSVSSYNSPLH
TRBJ2-1 TRBV28 ASSLGTGSNEQF
TRBJ1-1 TRBV19 ASSIFLGNTEAF
TRBJ2-1 TRBV9 ASSGQREGNNEQF
TRBJ1-5 TRBV6-5 ASSYSTGHQPQH
TRBJ1-5 TRBV15 ATLDRGNQPQH
TRBJ2-3 TRBV6-5 ASSYRGFTDTQY
TRBJ2-2 TRBV7-2 ASSFRERNTGELF
TRBJ1-4 TRBV7-8 ASSLTPGPTNEKLF
TRBJ2-5 TRBV5-6 ASSPGTVQETQY
TRBJ1-1 TRBV28 AASPAGTNTEAF
TRBJ2-7 TRBV5-4 ASSSQTSGGYEQY
TRBJ2-3 TRBV5-1 ASSSRTRDTQY
TRBJ1-6 TRBV7-5 VRSLASGRVSSPLH
TRBJ1-1 TRBV2 ASSVSANTEAF
TRBJ2-3 TRBV7-2 ASSSTDTQY
TRBJ1-2 TRBV11-2 ASSLWSGAPGYT
TRBJ1-1 TRBV19 ASSKGPNTEAF
TRBJ1-1 TRBV5-1 ASSLEGRGRNTEAF
TRBJ2-2 TRBV10-3 AIKRTGNTGELF
TRBJ2-6 TRBV19 ASSATHSGANVLT